The 10 T cell receptor beta chains below were found in one sample sequenced in a study of control samples from healthy donors and cancer patients. The data were produced by immunoSEQ multiplex PCR, yet TCRdb's version contains in-frame clones alone and is incomplete. This table has 100,000 to 150,000 clones, more than 80% appearing once. The specimen was blood. The receptors stem from a middle-aged man in good health.

The chain carries TRBV7-6 and TRBJ1-1; the D gene is possibly TRBD1 (6 bases). The germline gives CDR1 SGHVS, CDR2 FNYEAQ. This CDR3 contains 15 residues. V dropped 6 bases and J dropped 0 bases, with 14 bases sitting between them. DNA of the CDR3: TGTGCCAGCAGTTACGGGGGCCCCATGAACACTGAAGCTTTCTTT. This encodes CASSYGGPMNTEAFF. Variable domain in full (rest from reference TRBV7-6 and TRBJ1-1): GAGVSQSPRYKVTKRGQDVALRCDPISGHVSLYWYRQALGQGPEFLTYFNYEAQQDKSGLPNDRFSAERPEGSISTLTIQRTEQRDSAMYRCASSYGGPMNTEAFFGQGTRLTVV.

V and J are TRBV9 and TRBJ1-4, with 7 positions matching TRBD1. Per the germline V gene, CDR1 is SGDLS and CDR2 is YYNGEE. The CDR3 has 15 residues. J was trimmed by 4 bases and V by 7 bases; bases with no gene match: 10. CDR3 sequence: CASALDGTVNEKLFF. CDR3 bases: TGTGCCAGCGCCCTGGACGGGACAGTTAATGAAAAACTGTTTTTT.

The genes are TRBV12-3 or TRBV12-4 and TRBJ1-2, with D unclear. Deletions cut 5 bases from V and 2 bases from J, with 9 bases between. CDR3 size: 13 residues. The CDR3: CASSRVGNYGYTF. The CDR3 bases are TGTGCCAGCAGTCGGGTCGGGAACTATGGCTACACCTTC.

The chain uses TRBV7-3 and TRBJ1-2, with D possibly matching TRBD1 (6 bases). Germline V CDR1 and CDR2: SGHTA, FQGTGA. This CDR3 contains 16 residues. Trimming removed 1 base at V and 7 bases at J, with 19 bases between. The CDR3 loop is CASSLKAAGATGGYTF. CDR3 coding DNA: TGTGCCAGCAGCTTAAAGGCGGCAGGGGCTACGGGTGGCTACACCTTC.

This clone was picked up one time. The rearrangement links TRBV12-3 or TRBV12-4 to TRBJ2-1; the D is unclear. The CDR3 runs to 12 residues. Deletions cut 4 bases from V and 4 bases from J, with 5 bases between. CDR3 in amino acids: CASSSPYNEQFF. The CDR3 DNA sequence: TGTGCCAGCAGTTCCCCATACAATGAGCAGTTCTTC.

This chain uses TRBV5-4 with TRBJ2-7, with D possibly TRBD2 on 6 matching bases. The CDR3 consists of 15 residues. Germline V lookup: CDR1 SGHNT, CDR2 YYREEE (reference sequence). Trimming left V 0 bases short and J 3 bases short, with 13 bases between. CDR3 in DNA: TGTGCCAGCAGCTTGGGAGGGGCGGGAAACTACGAGCAGTACTTC. It translates to CASSLGGAGNYEQYF.

V and J are TRBV19 and TRBJ2-7; tentatively, D is TRBD2 (6 bases). Trimming pared 4 bases from V and 2 bases from J, leaving 15 bases between. The CDR3 sequence is 15 residues long. CDR1 and CDR2 from the germline V gene are LNHDA and SQIVND (reference sequence). The CDR3 sequence: CASSKGLQPTYEQYF. The CDR3 coding sequence is TGTGCCAGTAGTAAGGGACTCCAACCGACCTACGAGCAGTACTTC.

This chain links TRBV2 with TRBJ1-3, with 7 bases that match TRBD1. With V trimmed by 5 bases and J by 0 bases, 7 bases remained unmatched. In germline, CDR1 is SNHLY, CDR2 FYNNEI. There are 16 residues in the CDR3. Here the CDR3 reads CASSSEQGSSGNTIYF. The DNA for the CDR3 is TGTGCCAGCAGTAGTGAACAGGGGAGCTCTGGAAACACCATATATTTT. The whole variable domain, filled in from reference TRBV2 and TRBJ1-3, reads EPEVTQTPSHQVTQMGQEVILRCVPISNHLYFYWYRQILGQKVEFLVSFYNNEISEKSEIFDDQFSVERPDGSNFTLKIRSTKLEDSAMYFCASSSEQGSSGNTIYFGEGSWLTVV.

This chain connects TRBV12-3 or TRBV12-4 to TRBJ2-5; D is ambiguous. The ends were cut back, 6 bases at V and 5 bases at J, with 10 bases in the middle. This CDR3 is 12 amino acids long. This CDR3 reads CASSKTAETQYF. As DNA, the CDR3 is TGTGCCAGCAGCAAAACCGCGGAGACCCAGTACTTC.

This chain joins TRBV10-3 and TRBJ2-7, with D possibly being TRBD1 (6 bases). Trimming removed 4 bases from V and 2 bases from J, with 6 bases in between. Germline-derived CDR1 and CDR2 are ENHRY and SYGVKD. This CDR3 has 12 amino acids. The CDR3 DNA follows: TGTGCCATCAGTGCAGGGGCCTACGAGCAGTACTTC. Its translation is CAISAGAYEQYF.